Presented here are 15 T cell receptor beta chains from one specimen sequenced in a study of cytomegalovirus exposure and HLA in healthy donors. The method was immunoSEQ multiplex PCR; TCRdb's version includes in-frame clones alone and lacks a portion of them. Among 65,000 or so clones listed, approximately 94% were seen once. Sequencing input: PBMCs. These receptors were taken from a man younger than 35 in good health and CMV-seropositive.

The DNA of the CDR3 is TGTGCCAGCAGCTTGGGACTAGCGGGAGTAGAGACCCAGTACTTC. This codes for CASSLGLAGVETQYF. This chain uses TRBV11-2 with TRBJ2-5; TRBD2 aligns across 14 bases. J gave up 4 bases and V 3 bases, and 1 base lay outside the gene matches. This CDR3 region has 15 residues. Germline V gene lookup returns CDR1 SGHAT and CDR2 FQNNGV.

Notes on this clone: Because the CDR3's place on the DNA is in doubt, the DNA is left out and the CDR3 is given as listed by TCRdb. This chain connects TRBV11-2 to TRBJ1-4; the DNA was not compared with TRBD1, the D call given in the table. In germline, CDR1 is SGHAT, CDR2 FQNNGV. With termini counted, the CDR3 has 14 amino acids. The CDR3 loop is CASSFGQGFEKLFF.

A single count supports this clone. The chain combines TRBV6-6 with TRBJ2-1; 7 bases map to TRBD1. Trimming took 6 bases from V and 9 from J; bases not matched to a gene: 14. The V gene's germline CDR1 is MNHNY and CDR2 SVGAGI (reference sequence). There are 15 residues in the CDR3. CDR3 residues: CASRMYRGPTSEQFF. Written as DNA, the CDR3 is TGTGCCAGCAGGATGTACAGGGGCCCTACGAGTGAGCAGTTCTTC.

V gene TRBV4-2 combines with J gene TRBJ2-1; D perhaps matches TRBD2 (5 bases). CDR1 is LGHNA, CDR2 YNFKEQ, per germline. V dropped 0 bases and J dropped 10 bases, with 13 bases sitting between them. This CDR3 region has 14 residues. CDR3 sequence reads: CASSQDSRSGEQFF. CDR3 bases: TGTGCCAGCAGCCAAGATTCTCGGTCGGGGGAGCAGTTCTTC.

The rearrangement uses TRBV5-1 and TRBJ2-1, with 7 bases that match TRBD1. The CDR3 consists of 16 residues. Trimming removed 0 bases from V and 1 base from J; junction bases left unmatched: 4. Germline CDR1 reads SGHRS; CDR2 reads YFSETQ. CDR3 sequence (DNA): TGCGCCAGCAGCTTGGGACAGGGTCGGTCCTACAATGAGCAGTTCTTC. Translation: CASSLGQGRSYNEQFF. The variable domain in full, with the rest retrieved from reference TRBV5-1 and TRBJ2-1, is KAGVTQTPRYLIKTRGQQVTLSCSPISGHRSVSWYQQTPGQGLQFLFEYFSETQRNKGNFPGRFSGRQFSNSRSEMNVSTLELGDSALYLCASSLGQGRSYNEQFFGPGTRLTVL.

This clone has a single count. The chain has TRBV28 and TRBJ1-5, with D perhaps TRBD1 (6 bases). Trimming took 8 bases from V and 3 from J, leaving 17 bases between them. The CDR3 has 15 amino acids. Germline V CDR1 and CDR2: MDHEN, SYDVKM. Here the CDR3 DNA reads TGTGCCAGCCGCAAAGAGGACAGTAACAATCAGCCCCAGCATTTT. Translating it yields CASRKEDSNNQPQHF.

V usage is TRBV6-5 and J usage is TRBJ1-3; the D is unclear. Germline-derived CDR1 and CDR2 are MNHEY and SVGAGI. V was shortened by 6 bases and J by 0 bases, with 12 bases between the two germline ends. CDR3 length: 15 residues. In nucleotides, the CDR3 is TGTGCCAGCAGATACACGGGTAGCTCTGGAAACACCATATATTTT. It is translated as CASRYTGSSGNTIYF.

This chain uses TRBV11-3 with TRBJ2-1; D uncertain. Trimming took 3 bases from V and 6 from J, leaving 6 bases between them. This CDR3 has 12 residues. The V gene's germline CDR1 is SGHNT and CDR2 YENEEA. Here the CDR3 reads CASSFNSNEQFF. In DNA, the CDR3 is TGTGCCAGCAGCTTTAACTCCAATGAGCAGTTCTTC.

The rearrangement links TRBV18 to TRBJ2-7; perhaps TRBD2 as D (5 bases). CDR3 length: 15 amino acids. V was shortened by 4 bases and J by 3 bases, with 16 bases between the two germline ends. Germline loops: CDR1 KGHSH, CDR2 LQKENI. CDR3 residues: CASSLTAGGYYEQYF. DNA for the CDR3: TGTGCCAGCTCACTTACCGCGGGCGGATACTACGAGCAGTACTTC.

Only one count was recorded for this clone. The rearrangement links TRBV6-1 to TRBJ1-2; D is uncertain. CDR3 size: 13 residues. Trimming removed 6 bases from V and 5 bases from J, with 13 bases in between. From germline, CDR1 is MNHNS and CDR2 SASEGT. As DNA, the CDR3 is TGTGCCAGCAGCGTAGACATGGTTTATGGCTACACCTTC. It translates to CASSVDMVYGYTF.

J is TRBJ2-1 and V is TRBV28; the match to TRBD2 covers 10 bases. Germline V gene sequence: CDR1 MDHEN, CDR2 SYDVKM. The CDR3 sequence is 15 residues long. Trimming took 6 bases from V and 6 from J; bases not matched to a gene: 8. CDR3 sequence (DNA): TGTGCCAGCAGCCCCAGCGGGAGGGTAAGCAATGAGCAGTTCTTC. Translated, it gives CASSPSGRVSNEQFF.

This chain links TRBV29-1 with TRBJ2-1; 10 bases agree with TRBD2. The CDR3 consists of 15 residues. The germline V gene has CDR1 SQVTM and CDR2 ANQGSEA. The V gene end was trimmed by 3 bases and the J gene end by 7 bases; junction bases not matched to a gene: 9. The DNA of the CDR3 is TGCAGCGTTGATACGGGGACTAGCGTCGGTAATGAGCAGTTCTTC. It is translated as CSVDTGTSVGNEQFF.

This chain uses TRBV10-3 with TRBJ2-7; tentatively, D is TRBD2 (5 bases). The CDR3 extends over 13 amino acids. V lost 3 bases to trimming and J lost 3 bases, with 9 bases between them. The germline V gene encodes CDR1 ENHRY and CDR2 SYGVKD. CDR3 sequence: CAISDRGFYEQYF. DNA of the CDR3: TGTGCCATCAGTGACCGGGGATTCTACGAGCAGTACTTC.

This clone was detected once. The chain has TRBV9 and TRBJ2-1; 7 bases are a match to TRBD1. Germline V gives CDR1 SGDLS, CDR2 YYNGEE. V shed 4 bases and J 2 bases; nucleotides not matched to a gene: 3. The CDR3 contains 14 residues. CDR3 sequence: CASSTGVTYNEQFF. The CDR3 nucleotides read TGTGCCAGCAGCACAGGGGTCACCTACAATGAGCAGTTCTTC.

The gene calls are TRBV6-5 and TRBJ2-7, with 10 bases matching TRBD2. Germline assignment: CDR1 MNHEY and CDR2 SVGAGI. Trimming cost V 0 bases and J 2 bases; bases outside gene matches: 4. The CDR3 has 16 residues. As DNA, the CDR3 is TGTGCCAGCAGTTACTCAAGGACTAGCGGTACCTACGAGCAGTACTTC. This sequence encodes CASSYSRTSGTYEQYF.